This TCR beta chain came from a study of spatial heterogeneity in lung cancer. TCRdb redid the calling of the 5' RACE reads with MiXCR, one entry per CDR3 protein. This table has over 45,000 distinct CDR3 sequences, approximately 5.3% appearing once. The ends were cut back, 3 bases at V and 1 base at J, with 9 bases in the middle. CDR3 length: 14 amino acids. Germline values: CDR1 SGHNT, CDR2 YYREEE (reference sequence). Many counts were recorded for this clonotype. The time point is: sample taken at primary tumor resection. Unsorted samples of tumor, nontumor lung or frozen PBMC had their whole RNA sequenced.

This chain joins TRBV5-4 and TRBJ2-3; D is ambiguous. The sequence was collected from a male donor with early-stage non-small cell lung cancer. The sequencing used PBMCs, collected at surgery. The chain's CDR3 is CASSSPSGTDTQYF. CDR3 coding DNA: TGTGCCAGCAGCTCACCTTCGGGCACAGATACGCAGTATTTT.